This T cell receptor beta chain was sequenced for a study of cytomegalovirus exposure and HLA in healthy donors. The study ran its PCR with 60 Vbeta and 13 Jbeta primers. The method was immunoSEQ multiplex PCR; TCRdb's version includes in-frame clones alone and lacks a portion of them. Here the sample spans some 170,000 clones, over 80% being singletons. This sequence originates from a man between 50 and 59 years old in good health and CMV-seropositive. The sequenced sample consisted of PBMCs.

Here the CDR3 reads CSVGGAGGGITEAFF. CDR3 nucleotides: TGCAGCGTTGGAGGGGCAGGGGGCGGAATCACTGAAGCTTTCTTT. The rearrangement uses TRBV29-1 and TRBJ1-1, with 8 bases lining up with TRBD1. J gave up 4 bases and V 4 bases, and 11 bases lay outside the gene matches. Looked up from germline, CDR1 is SQVTM and CDR2 is ANQGSEA. There are 15 residues in the CDR3.